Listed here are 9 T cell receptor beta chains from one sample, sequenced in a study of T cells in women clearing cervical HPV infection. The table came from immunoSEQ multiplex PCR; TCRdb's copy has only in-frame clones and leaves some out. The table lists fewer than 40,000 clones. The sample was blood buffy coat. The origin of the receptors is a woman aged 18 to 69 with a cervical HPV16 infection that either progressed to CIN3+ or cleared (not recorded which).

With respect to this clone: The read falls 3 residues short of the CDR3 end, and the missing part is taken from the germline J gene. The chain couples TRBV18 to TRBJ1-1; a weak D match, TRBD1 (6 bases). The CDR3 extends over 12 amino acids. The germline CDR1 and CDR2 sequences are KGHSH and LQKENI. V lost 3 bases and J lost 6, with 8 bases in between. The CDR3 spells CASSPDSAEAFF. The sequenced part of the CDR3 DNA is TGTGCCAGCTCACCGGACAGTGCTGAA.

The CDR3 bases that were read are TGTGCCAGTAAATCCCTACAGGGAGGGCACCAGCCG. Encoded protein: CASKSLQGGHQP. The full CDR3 is CASKSLQGGHQPQYF. The chain carries TRBV19 and TRBJ2-3, with a tentative D call TRBD2 (7 bases). From the germline J gene comes the end of the CDR3, since the read stops 3 residues before it. Looked up from germline, CDR1 is LNHDA and CDR2 is SQIVND (reference sequence). The CDR3 spans 15 residues.

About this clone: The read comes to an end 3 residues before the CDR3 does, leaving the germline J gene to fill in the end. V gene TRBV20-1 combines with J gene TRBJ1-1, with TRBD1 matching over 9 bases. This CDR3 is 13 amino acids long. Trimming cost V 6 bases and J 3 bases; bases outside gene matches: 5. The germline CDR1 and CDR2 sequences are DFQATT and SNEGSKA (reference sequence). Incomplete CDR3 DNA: TGCAGTGCCAAACAGGGGGCGGACACTGAA. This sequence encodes CSAKQGADTE. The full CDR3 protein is CSAKQGADTEAFF.

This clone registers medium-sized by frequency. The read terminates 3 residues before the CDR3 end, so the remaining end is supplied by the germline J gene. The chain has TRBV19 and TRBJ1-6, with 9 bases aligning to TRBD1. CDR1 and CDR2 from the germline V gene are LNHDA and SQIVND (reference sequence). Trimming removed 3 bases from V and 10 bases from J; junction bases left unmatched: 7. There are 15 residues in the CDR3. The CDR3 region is CASSISGTGYSPLHF. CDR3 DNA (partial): TGTGCCAGTAGTATCTCCGGGACAGGGTACTCACCC.

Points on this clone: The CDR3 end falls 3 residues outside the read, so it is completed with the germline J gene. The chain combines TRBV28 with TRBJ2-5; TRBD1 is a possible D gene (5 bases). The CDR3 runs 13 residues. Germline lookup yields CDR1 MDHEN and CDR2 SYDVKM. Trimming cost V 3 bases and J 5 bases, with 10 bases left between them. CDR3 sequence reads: CASSLGQMETQYF. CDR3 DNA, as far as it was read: TGTGCCAGCAGTTTGGGGCAGATGGAGACC.

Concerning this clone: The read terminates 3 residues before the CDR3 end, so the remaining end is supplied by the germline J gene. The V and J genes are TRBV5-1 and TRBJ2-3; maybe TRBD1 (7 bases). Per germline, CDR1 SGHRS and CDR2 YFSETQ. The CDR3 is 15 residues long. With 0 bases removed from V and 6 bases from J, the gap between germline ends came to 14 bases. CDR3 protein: CASSLETGRTDTQYF. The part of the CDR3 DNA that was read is TGCGCCAGCAGCTTGGAGACAGGGAGGACGGATACG.

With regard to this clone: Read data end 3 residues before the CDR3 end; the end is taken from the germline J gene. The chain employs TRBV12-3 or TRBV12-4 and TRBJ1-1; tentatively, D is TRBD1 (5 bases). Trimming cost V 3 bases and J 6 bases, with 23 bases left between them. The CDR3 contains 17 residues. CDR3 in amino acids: CASSLPLLGQIGPEAFF. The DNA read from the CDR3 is TGTGCCAGCAGTTTGCCGCTACTTGGACAAATCGGTCCTGAA.

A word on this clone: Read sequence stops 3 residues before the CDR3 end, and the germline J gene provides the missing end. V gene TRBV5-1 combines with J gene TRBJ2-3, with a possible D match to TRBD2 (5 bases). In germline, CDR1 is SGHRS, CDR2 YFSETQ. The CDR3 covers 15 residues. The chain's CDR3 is CASSLSSGKEQPQYF. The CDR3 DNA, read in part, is TGCGCCAGCAGCTTGTCGTCGGGGAAAGAGCAGCCG.

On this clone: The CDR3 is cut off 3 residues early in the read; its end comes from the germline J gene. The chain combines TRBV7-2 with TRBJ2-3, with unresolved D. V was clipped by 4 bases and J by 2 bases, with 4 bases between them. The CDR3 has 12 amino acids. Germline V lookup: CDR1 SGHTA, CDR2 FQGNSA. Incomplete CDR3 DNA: TGTGCCAGCAGCTCCTACACAGATACG. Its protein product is CASSSYTDT. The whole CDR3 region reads CASSSYTDTQYF.